These 30 T cell receptor beta chains came from one sample sequenced in a study of blood T cell repertoires in COVID-19. Produced via immunoSEQ multiplex PCR; TCRdb's table is partial and in-frame only. The sample records 150,000 to 200,000 clones, approximately 79% being singletons. The sample taken for sequencing was peripheral blood. The receptors here all came from an elderly woman with acute or convalescent COVID-19.

The chain recombines TRBV28 with TRBJ2-3; 11 nucleotides align to TRBD2. The trim removed 3 bases at V and 4 bases at J, leaving 9 bases unmatched. CDR1 is MDHEN, CDR2 SYDVKM, per germline. The CDR3 has 17 residues. CDR3 in amino acids: CASSLILLAGDPDTQYF. CDR3 bases: TGTGCCAGCAGTTTGATACTACTAGCGGGAGACCCAGATACGCAGTATTTT.

This chain links TRBV5-1 with TRBJ1-2, with D perhaps TRBD1 (5 bases). Trimming stripped 4 bases from V and 4 bases from J, with 8 bases between. This CDR3 contains 12 residues. The V gene's germline CDR1 is SGHRS and CDR2 YFSETQ. This chain's CDR3 is CASSLGPYGYTF. CDR3 nucleotide sequence: TGCGCCAGCAGCCTGGGGCCCTATGGCTACACCTTC.

The chain carries TRBV3-1 (or the pseudogene TRBV3-2) and TRBJ1-5; D is ambiguous. The CDR3 consists of 12 residues. Trimming shortened V by 1 base and J by 11 bases, and 9 bases separated the two germline ends. Germline V gene data show CDR1 as LGHDT and CDR2 as YNNKEL (reference sequence). The CDR3 region has the DNA TGTGCCAGCAGCCAAGGCAGGTGGGCCCAGCATTTT. Translation: CASSQGRWAQHF.

In this sample, this clone turned up a few times. This sequence joins TRBV4-1 and TRBJ2-1, with 13 bases matching TRBD2. The junction had 7 bases not matched to a gene; V was cut back by 5 bases and J by 6 bases. The germline CDR1 and CDR2 sequences are MGHRA and YSYEKL. This CDR3 has 16 residues. CDR3 sequence (DNA): TGCGCCAGCAGCGTGGAAACTAGCGGGGGGGGCAATGAGCAGTTCTTC. Its protein product is CASSVETSGGGNEQFF.

This chain connects TRBV11-2 to TRBJ1-2; 7 bases are shared with TRBD1. CDR1 and CDR2 (germline): SGHAT, FQNNGV. The V and J ends lost 5 bases and 4 bases, in that order; junction bases with no gene match: 4. The CDR3 contains 13 residues. CDR3 in amino acids: CASSQGVTYGYTF. For the CDR3, the DNA is TGTGCCAGCAGCCAGGGGGTGACCTATGGCTACACCTTC.

The CDR3 loop reads CATQQGSSGNTIYF. The DNA for the CDR3 is TGTGCCACCCAACAGGGGTCCTCTGGAAACACCATATATTTT. V gene TRBV10-3 combines with J gene TRBJ1-3; 7 bases are a match to TRBD1. J gave up 0 bases and V 10 bases, and 6 bases lay outside the gene matches. In germline, CDR1 is ENHRY, CDR2 SYGVKD. This CDR3 region has 14 residues.

The chain combines TRBV9 with TRBJ1-3; D is undetermined. The germline gives CDR1 SGDLS, CDR2 YYNGEE. CDR3 length: 15 residues. With 4 bases removed from V and 5 bases from J, the gap between germline ends came to 16 bases. The CDR3 DNA reads TGTGCCAGCAGCCCAGCGGGGTTACGTCGAAACACCATATATTTT. Translation: CASSPAGLRRNTIYF. Supplemented by reference TRBV9 and TRBJ1-3, the full variable domain reads DSGVTQTPKHLITATGQRVTLRCSPRSGDLSVYWYQQSLDQGLQFLIQYYNGEERAKGNILERFSAQQFPDLHSELNLSSLELGDSALYFCASSPAGLRRNTIYFGEGSWLTVV.

The chain carries TRBV28 and TRBJ2-1, with D perhaps matching TRBD2 (6 bases). Germline values: CDR1 MDHEN, CDR2 SYDVKM. V lost 3 bases to trimming and J lost 1 base, with 10 bases between them. This CDR3 comprises 15 residues. The DNA of the CDR3 is TGTGCCAGCAGTTTTGCGGGGCTATCCTACAATGAGCAGTTCTTC. Translated, it gives CASSFAGLSYNEQFF.

V usage is TRBV4-1 and J usage is TRBJ2-1; 15 bases agree with TRBD2. With V trimmed by 1 base and J by 0 bases, 4 bases remained unmatched. Germline V lookup: CDR1 MGHRA, CDR2 YSYEKL. The CDR3 runs 19 residues. In nucleotides, the CDR3 is TGCGCCAGCAGCCAAGGGACTAGCGGGGGGGTGATCTCCTACAATGAGCAGTTCTTC. Translated: CASSQGTSGGVISYNEQFF.

This chain uses TRBV5-1 with TRBJ2-4; 7 bases map to TRBD1. With 0 bases clipped from V and 8 bases from J, the junction kept 2 bases outside the gene matches. The CDR3 has 13 amino acids. Germline loops: CDR1 SGHRS, CDR2 YFSETQ. The chain's CDR3 is CASSLGQGDIQYF. The CDR3 region has the DNA TGCGCCAGCAGCTTGGGACAGGGAGACATTCAGTACTTC.

This clone has only one observation. The chain links TRBV20-1 to TRBJ2-5; 7 bases align to TRBD1. CDR1 and CDR2 (germline): DFQATT, SNEGSKA (reference sequence). The J segment lost 5 bases and the V segment lost 6 bases, leaving 3 bases of the junction unmatched. The CDR3 has 11 residues. CDR3 region: CSAKQGETQYF. The CDR3, as DNA: TGCAGTGCCAAACAGGGGGAGACCCAGTACTTC.

This chain connects TRBV18 to TRBJ1-2, with a weak D call TRBD1 (6 bases). Trimming cost V 3 bases and J 1 base, with 12 bases left between them. This CDR3 is 15 amino acids long. Germline lookup yields CDR1 KGHSH and CDR2 LQKENI. Here the CDR3 DNA reads TGTGCCAGCTCACCTCGACAGGACAATAACTATGGCTACACCTTC. This gives the protein CASSPRQDNNYGYTF.

The J gene is TRBJ1-1, the V gene TRBV5-1, with D perhaps matching TRBD1 (6 bases). V shed 4 bases and J shed 0 bases, with 16 bases lying between them. Germline CDR1 SGHRS, CDR2 YFSETQ. The CDR3 contains 16 residues. CDR3 region: CASSPRTDFMNTEAFF. In DNA, the CDR3 is TGCGCCAGCAGCCCCCGGACAGACTTCATGAACACTGAAGCTTTCTTT.

V is TRBV12-3 or TRBV12-4 and J is TRBJ2-7, with D tentatively TRBD1 (6 bases). This CDR3 is built from 11 residues. The V and J ends lost 1 base and 11 bases respectively, with 9 bases between them. The CDR3 loop reads CASSLGQGKYF. The CDR3, as DNA: TGTGCCAGCAGTTTAGGGCAGGGGAAGTACTTC.

The V and J genes are TRBV4-1 and TRBJ2-3; 14 bases map to TRBD2. The CDR3 sequence is 16 residues long. Trimming cost V 4 bases and J 3 bases; bases outside gene matches: 3. CDR1 MGHRA and CDR2 YSYEKL come from the germline V gene. The CDR3 DNA follows: TGCGCCAGCAGCCCTCGGACTAGCGGGAGGACAGATACGCAGTATTTT. It translates to CASSPRTSGRTDTQYF.

This clone has just one count. The chain is built from TRBV27 and TRBJ2-3, with 7 bases aligning to TRBD2. V lost 3 bases and J lost 0; bases outside the gene matches: 15. The CDR3 spans 19 residues. The germline V gene encodes CDR1 MNHEY and CDR2 SMNVEV (reference sequence). CDR3 in amino acids: CASSFYPPGLAASTDTQYF. Here the CDR3 DNA reads TGTGCCAGCAGTTTCTATCCCCCCGGGCTAGCGGCTAGCACAGATACGCAGTATTTT.

This chain uses TRBV7-8 with TRBJ2-3; tentatively, D is TRBD2 (6 bases). CDR3 size: 15 residues. Trimming removed 0 bases from V and 0 bases from J, with 7 bases in between. Germline CDR1 and CDR2: SGHVS and FQNEAQ. For the CDR3, the DNA is TGTGCCAGCAGCTTAGCTGCGGGGAGCACAGATACGCAGTATTTT. Translation gives CASSLAAGSTDTQYF.

This rearrangement joins TRBV11-2 to TRBJ2-2; the match to TRBD2 covers 9 bases. The CDR3 consists of 13 residues. V was clipped by 4 bases and J by 6 bases; unmatched bases: 0. Germline CDR1 SGHAT, CDR2 FQNNGV. CDR3 amino acids: CASSSSGAGELFF. The CDR3 DNA reads as TGTGCCAGCAGCTCTAGCGGGGCCGGGGAGCTGTTTTTT.

J is TRBJ2-6 and V is TRBV2; D unresolved. CDR3 length: 14 residues. Trimming stripped 3 bases from V and 1 base from J, with 4 bases between. Germline-derived CDR1 and CDR2 are SNHLY and FYNNEI. In nucleotides, the CDR3 is TGTGCCAGCAGTGATTCGTCTGGGGCCAACGTCCTGACTTTC. Amino acids: CASSDSSGANVLTF.

The chain recombines TRBV5-1 with TRBJ1-1, with 11 bases aligning to TRBD1. CDR3 length: 16 amino acids. Germline CDR1 SGHRS, CDR2 YFSETQ. After removal of 3 bases from V and 3 bases from J, the junction contained 7 bases not matched to a gene. The CDR3 is CASSSGQGAIYTEAFF. The DNA of the CDR3 is TGCGCCAGCAGCTCCGGACAGGGGGCTATATACACTGAAGCTTTCTTT.

The chain is built from TRBV9 and TRBJ2-3; the D gene is possibly TRBD1 (6 bases). The germline CDR1 and CDR2 sequences are SGDLS and YYNGEE. Trimming removed 7 bases at V and 1 base at J, with 16 bases between. This CDR3 has 15 residues. The CDR3 DNA is TGTGCCAGCTCGGTAGGGGGTAGGGGCACAGATACGCAGTATTTT. Translated, it gives CASSVGGRGTDTQYF.

The V gene is TRBV5-1, the J gene TRBJ2-1; 8 bases map to TRBD1. J was trimmed by 6 bases and V by 4 bases; bases with no gene match: 12. Germline lookup yields CDR1 SGHRS and CDR2 YFSETQ. The CDR3 is made up of 16 amino acids. The CDR3 protein is CASSIGPGTGFNEQFF. CDR3 DNA sequence: TGCGCCAGCAGCATCGGTCCCGGGACAGGATTCAATGAGCAGTTCTTC.

The chain couples TRBV3-1 (or the pseudogene TRBV3-2) to TRBJ2-3, with TRBD2 matching over 10 bases. This CDR3 is built from 16 residues. J lost 2 bases, V lost 0 bases, and 2 bases had no gene match. CDR1 is LGHDT and CDR2 is YNNKEL in the germline V gene (reference sequence). The CDR3 DNA reads TGTGCCAGCAGCCAAGAAAGCGGGAGGGCCACAGATACGCAGTATTTT. As protein: CASSQESGRATDTQYF.

The chain combines TRBV28 with TRBJ1-5; 9 positions match TRBD1. Germline assignment: CDR1 MDHEN and CDR2 SYDVKM. This CDR3 has 14 amino acids. Losses at the gene ends were 7 bases for V and 6 bases for J; bases not matched to a gene: 7. The CDR3 bases are TGTGCCAGCAAAACAGGGGGCATTAGTCAGCCCCAGCATTTT. It is translated as CASKTGGISQPQHF.

The CDR3 region has the DNA TGTGCCAGCAGCTTAGCCCGGGAGGGAGGGGCTAATGAAAAACTGTTTTTT. This codes for CASSLAREGGANEKLFF. The chain couples TRBV7-6 to TRBJ1-4; TRBD1 might be the D (5 bases). The CDR3 runs 17 residues. From germline, CDR1 is SGHVS and CDR2 FNYEAQ. V was trimmed by 0 bases and J by 3 bases, leaving 14 bases between them.

The chain is built from TRBV10-3 and TRBJ2-3; D call uncertain. The V end lost 4 bases, the J end lost 6 bases, and 14 bases lay between the germline ends. This CDR3 is built from 14 residues. Germline V CDR1 and CDR2: ENHRY, SYGVKD. This CDR3 reads CAISVSIARDTQYF. CDR3 in DNA: TGTGCCATCAGTGTATCAATAGCAAGGGATACGCAGTATTTT.

This chain joins TRBV3-1 (or the pseudogene TRBV3-2) and TRBJ1-2, with TRBD1 identical over 9 bases. The CDR3 contains 14 residues. Germline trimming cut 6 bases from V and 0 bases from J; bases unmatched to any gene: 2. Germline loops: CDR1 LGHDT, CDR2 YNNKEL (reference sequence). The CDR3 region is CASSRTGANYGYTF. CDR3 nucleotides: TGTGCCAGCAGTAGGACAGGGGCTAACTATGGCTACACCTTC.

J is TRBJ2-1 and V is TRBV3-1 (or the pseudogene TRBV3-2); 8 bases align to TRBD2. J was trimmed by 9 bases and V by 0 bases; bases with no gene match: 7. The CDR3 totals 15 residues. Germline V CDR1 and CDR2: LGHDT, YNNKEL (reference sequence). The CDR3 region is CASSQDHGLAGEQFF. The CDR3 nucleotides read TGTGCCAGCAGCCAAGATCACGGACTAGCTGGTGAGCAGTTCTTC.

The chain couples TRBV6-4 to TRBJ1-1; D is possibly TRBD1 (5 bases). V lost 6 bases, J lost 4 bases, and 12 bases lay in between. CDR3 length: 13 residues. Looked up from germline, CDR1 is MRHNA and CDR2 is SNTAGT. The DNA for the CDR3 is TGTGCCAGCAGCAGGGAAGGCGGCACTGAAGCTTTCTTT. Translation: CASSREGGTEAFF.

This clone was found once. V is TRBV5-4 and J is TRBJ2-2; TRBD1 aligns across 10 bases. The CDR3 covers 15 residues. Germline CDR1 reads SGHNT; CDR2 reads YYREEE (reference sequence). The trim removed 0 bases at V and 7 bases at J, leaving 3 bases unmatched. CDR3 sequence (DNA): TGTGCCAGCAGCTTGGGGGGACAGGGGAACGGGGAGCTGTTTTTT. Amino acid sequence: CASSLGGQGNGELFF.